Sequencing of this T cell receptor beta chain was carried out in a study of a mutant IDH1 vaccine in newly diagnosed glioma. Time point specified: week 47, end of study. Vaccine doses each comprised 300 ug of mutant IDH1 20-mer peptide, with topical imiquimod. Concerning this clone: Its antigen is undetermined.

Measured with immunoSEQ multiplex PCR; TCRdb has only the in-frame clones, and not every one. The sample lists almost 95,000 clones; 85% to 90% were seen once. The receptor was isolated from a woman in her 50s with glioma. The specimen was PBMCs, collected from a glioma patient whose treatment included an IDH1 peptide vaccine.

CDR3 in amino acids: CASSSPGGLNTEAFF. The CDR3 DNA reads as TGTGCCAGCAGCTCCCCCGGGGGCCTGAACACTGAAGCTTTCTTT. This chain uses TRBV6-6 with TRBJ1-1; D is possibly TRBD1 (6 bases). Germline CDR1 is MNHNY and CDR2 is SVGAGI (reference sequence). This CDR3 is built from 15 residues. V was clipped by 6 bases and J by 0 bases, with 14 bases between them.